These T cell receptor beta chains were read from a single sample in a study of blood T cells in healthy people across ages. TCRdb re-called the 5' RACE reads with MiXCR, one entry per CDR3 protein. The table records roughly 720,000 distinct CDR3 sequences, 50% to 65% of them present only once. The sequenced sample was blood. All receptors derive from an elderly man in good health. The CDR3 runs from the conserved cysteine through the conserved F or W. D genes are given only for firm matches. A clone size is listed for some rows: how often the clone was seen (once, few, many), or a class if it is expanded.

>NA|TRBD1|TRBJ2-5|TRBV28
CASRGTGPETQYF
TGTGCCAGCAGGGGGACAGGGCCGGAGACCCAGTACTTC
>NA|TRBD2|TRBJ2-2|TRBV5-1
CATQREAGTGELFF
TGCGCCACCCAGCGGGAGGCGGGCACCGGGGAGCTGTTTTTT
>NA|NA|TRBJ2-7|TRBV5-1
CASSLSGKSSYEQYF
TGCGCCAGCAGTCTTAGCGGAAAGAGCTCCTACGAGCAGTACTTC
>NA|NA|TRBJ2-3|TRBV20-1
CSARVEGGVTDTQYF
TGCAGTGCTAGAGTCGAGGGAGGTGTCACAGATACGCAGTATTTT
>few|TRBD1|TRBJ1-6|TRBV27
CASTQGAGYNSPLHF
TGTGCCAGCACGCAGGGGGCAGGCTATAATTCACCCCTCCACTTT
>few|TRBD2|TRBJ2-1|TRBV7-3
CASSSTVLADGDNEQFF
TGTGCCAGCAGCTCAACAGTCCTAGCGGATGGGGACAATGAGCAGTTCTTC
>NA|TRBD2|TRBJ2-7|TRBV6-1
CASTRLAGVYEQYF
TGTGCCAGCACCAGACTAGCGGGAGTCTACGAGCAGTACTTC
>NA|NA|TRBJ1-1|TRBV6-6
CASNQNPRTEAFF
TGTGCCAGCAACCAGAATCCGAGGACTGAAGCTTTCTTT
>NA|TRBD2|TRBJ2-1|TRBV20-1
CSALTSGDEQFF
TGCAGTGCATTGACTAGCGGCGATGAGCAGTTCTTC
>NA|NA|TRBJ1-3|TRBV12-3/TRBV12-4
CASSLGRTGNTIYF
TGTGCCAGCAGTTTGGGTAGGACTGGAAACACCATATATTTT
>NA|NA|TRBJ2-1|TRBV2
CASSAPGNTAGGSYNEQFF
TGTGCCAGCAGTGCCCCCGGGAATACAGCCGGGGGCTCCTACAATGAGCAGTTCTTC
>NA|NA|TRBJ2-5|TRBV7-2
CASSLDPGFQETRYF
TGTGCCAGCAGCTTAGACCCCGGCTTCCAAGAGACCCGGTACTTC
>NA|NA|TRBJ2-7|TRBV7-9
CASSGGSSSYEQYF
TGTGCCAGCAGCGGGGGGTCGAGCTCCTACGAGCAGTACTTC
>few|NA|TRBJ2-3|TRBV7-2
CASSRMGGASTRYAYF
TGTGCCAGCAGCCGGATGGGGGGCGCGAGTACTAGATACGCGTATTTT
>NA|TRBD2|TRBJ2-3|TRBV5-4
CASSPSGLAGVTDTQYF
TGTGCCAGCAGCCCCTCAGGACTAGCGGGAGTAACAGATACGCAGTATTTT
>NA|TRBD2|TRBJ2-3|TRBV7-9
CASSTKPGLAGGTDTQYF
TGTGCCAGCAGCACCAAGCCCGGACTAGCGGGGGGCACAGATACGCAGTATTTT
>NA|NA|TRBJ2-3|TRBV11-2
CASSHYSRAAGTHRYAYF
TGTGCCAGCAGCCACTACTCCCGGGCCGCGGGGACTCACAGATACGCGTATTTT
>NA|NA|TRBJ1-2|TRBV28
CASSWTNYGYTF
TGTGCCAGCAGTTGGACTAACTATGGCTACACCTTC
>NA|NA|TRBJ2-5|TRBV15
CATSRDRLLGETQYF
TGTGCCACCAGCAGGGACAGATTACTGGGGGAGACCCAGTACTTC
>NA|TRBD2|TRBJ2-1|TRBV4-1
CASSQVPTSGRHSNEQFF
TGCGCCAGCAGCCAAGTCCCCACTAGCGGGAGACACTCCAATGAGCAGTTCTTC
>NA|TRBD2|TRBJ2-1|TRBV6-4
CAVQRAQGRLAGGPSYNEQFF
TGTGCGGTACAGCGGGCTCAGGGCAGACTAGCGGGAGGCCCCTCCTACAATGAGCAGTTCTTC
>NA|TRBD2|TRBJ2-7|TRBV7-9
CASSPSGSSDEQYF
TGTGCCAGCAGCCCCAGCGGGAGCTCCGACGAGCAGTACTTC
>few|NA|TRBJ1-2|TRBV20-1
CSAKTDNYGYTF
TGCAGTGCTAAGACAGATAATTATGGCTACACCTTC
>NA|NA|TRBJ2-1|TRBV5-1
CASRTGPATDEQFF
TGCGCCAGCAGGACGGGACCGGCTACGGATGAGCAGTTCTTC
>few|TRBD1|TRBJ1-1|TRBV18
CASSLGQANTEAFF
TGTGCCAGCTCACTCGGACAGGCGAACACTGAAGCTTTCTTT
>NA|NA|TRBJ2-3|TRBV7-2
CASHFSGTNRDAYF
TGTGCCAGCCACTTTAGTGGTACTAACAGAGACGCGTATTTT
>once|NA|TRBJ1-2|TRBV4-1
CAGSRTEQLTNYGYTF
TGCGCCGGCAGCCGAACGGAACAGTTAACTAACTATGGCTACACCTTC
>NA|NA|TRBJ1-3|TRBV7-2
CASSLESSGNTIYF
TGTGCCAGCAGCTTAGAGAGCTCTGGAAACACCATATATTTT
>many|NA|TRBJ2-1|TRBV12-3/TRBV12-4
CASSSRGNEQFF
TGTGCCAGCAGCTCTCGGGGCAATGAGCAGTTCTTC
>NA|TRBD1|TRBJ1-1|TRBV6-1
CASRDVAGGGTEAFF
TGTGCCAGCAGGGACGTGGCAGGGGGCGGCACTGAAGCTTTCTTT
>few|NA|TRBJ2-1|TRBV7-8
CASTPGASSYNEQFF
TGTGCCAGCACTCCGGGCGCTAGCTCCTACAATGAGCAGTTCTTC
>NA|TRBD2|TRBJ2-7|TRBV15
CATSRDGSSGSREQYF
TGTGCCACCAGCAGAGATGGGTCTAGCGGGAGTCGCGAGCAGTACTTC
>NA|NA|TRBJ2-5|TRBV5-1
CASSLGGRQAQETQYF
TGCGCCAGCAGCCTTGGAGGCCGACAGGCACAAGAGACCCAGTACTTC
>NA|NA|TRBJ2-1|TRBV25-1
CASTNPWSNEQFF
TGTGCCAGCACCAACCCGTGGTCCAATGAGCAGTTCTTC
>NA|TRBD2|TRBJ2-7|TRBV29-1
CSVAGRASYEQYF
TGCAGCGTTGCCGGGAGGGCTTCCTACGAGCAGTACTTC
>NA|TRBD2|TRBJ2-1|TRBV12-3/TRBV12-4
CASSLGTSVNEQFF
TGTGCCAGCAGTTTAGGGACTAGCGTCAATGAGCAGTTCTTC
>few|NA|TRBJ2-7|TRBV9
CASSVGEASSYEQYF
TGTGCCAGCAGCGTAGGCGAGGCAAGCTCCTACGAGCAGTACTTC
>few|NA|TRBJ1-2|TRBV6-1
CASSEIGAANYGYTF
TGTGCCAGCAGTGAAATCGGCGCCGCAAACTATGGCTACACCTTC
>NA|NA|TRBJ2-2|TRBV24-1
CATRATYTGELFF
TGTGCTACCCGGGCGACATACACCGGGGAGCTGTTTTTT
>many|TRBD2|TRBJ2-1|TRBV6-1
CASSGGLAGEQFF
TGTGCCAGCAGTGGGGGACTAGCGGGCGAGCAGTTCTTC
>NA|TRBD2|TRBJ2-3|TRBV7-2
CASWRVAGSTDTQYF
TGTGCCAGCTGGAGGGTAGCGGGTAGCACAGATACGCAGTATTTT
>few|NA|TRBJ1-4|TRBV7-6
CASSLSQGREKLFF
TGTGCCAGCAGCCTAAGCCAGGGGAGGGAAAAACTGTTTTTT
>NA|NA|TRBJ2-3|TRBV12-3/TRBV12-4
CASSLDRPSAYF
TGTGCCAGCAGCCTGGACAGGCCTAGCGCGTATTTT
>NA|TRBD1|TRBJ1-1|TRBV14
CASSLWTGLQGTEAFF
TGTGCCAGCAGCCTCTGGACAGGGTTACAGGGTACTGAAGCTTTCTTT
>NA|NA|TRBJ2-5|TRBV9
CASSVLAAQGGGEQYF
TGTGCCAGCAGCGTTTTAGCGGCCCAGGGAGGGGGTGAGCAGTACTTC
>few|TRBD2|TRBJ2-5|TRBV5-1
CASSSGLAGGGETQYF
TGCGCCAGCAGCTCCGGACTAGCGGGAGGGGGAGAGACCCAGTACTTC
>few|NA|TRBJ1-6|TRBV4-1
CASSQGPFNSPLHF
TGCGCCAGCAGCCAAGGACCGTTTAATTCACCCCTCCACTTT
>NA|TRBD2|TRBJ2-5|TRBV27
CASSLTGGLQETQYF
TGTGCCAGCAGTTTAACGGGGGGACTCCAAGAGACCCAGTACTTC